One and the same sample provided the 24 T cell receptor beta chains below, sequenced in a study of technical replicates of blood from a handful of donors. TCRdb's copy holds only in-frame clones and misses some; the assay was immunoSEQ multiplex PCR. The repertoire holds about 12,000 clones, roughly 93% seen once, with 8.5% in the top ten. What was sequenced was PBMCs. The receptors here all came from a human donor in good health.

The count of this clone is one. This chain uses TRBV5-6 with TRBJ2-1; 7 bases align to TRBD1. J lost 7 bases, V lost 2 bases, and 3 bases had no gene match. Looked up from germline, CDR1 is SGHDT and CDR2 is YYEEEE. The CDR3 is made up of 13 amino acids. This chain's CDR3 is CASSFGTANEQFF. The CDR3 DNA reads as TGTGCCAGCAGCTTCGGGACAGCGAATGAGCAGTTCTTC.

This clone is a singleton in its sample. The chain links TRBV5-5 to TRBJ1-5; no clear D. V dropped 4 bases and J dropped 5 bases, with 10 bases sitting between them. Germline V CDR1 and CDR2: SGHKS, YYEKEE (reference sequence). The CDR3 loop spans 13 amino acids. The CDR3 protein is CASSHGEDQPQHF. CDR3 coding DNA: TGTGCCAGCAGCCATGGAGAGGATCAGCCCCAGCATTTT.

The chain employs TRBV4-2 and TRBJ2-5; D perhaps matches TRBD2 (6 bases). Germline CDR1 LGHNA, CDR2 YNFKEQ. Trimming cost V 0 bases and J 5 bases, with 7 bases left between them. This CDR3 comprises 13 residues. CDR3 amino acids: CASSQDLAETQYF. CDR3 nucleotide sequence: TGTGCCAGCAGCCAAGATCTAGCGGAGACCCAGTACTTC.

The gene calls are TRBV5-4 and TRBJ1-1, with 7 bases aligning to TRBD1. The CDR3 extends over 14 amino acids. V dropped 3 bases and J dropped 4; count of bases not matched to a gene: 6. Germline CDR1 is SGHNT and CDR2 is YYREEE (reference sequence). The CDR3 protein is CASSSPPGGTEAFF. The CDR3 coding sequence is TGTGCCAGCAGCTCCCCTCCAGGGGGCACTGAAGCTTTCTTT.

The genes are TRBV6-5 and TRBJ2-2; 8 nucleotides match TRBD1. This CDR3 comprises 16 residues. J gave up 4 bases and V 2 bases, and 6 bases lay outside the gene matches. Germline V gives CDR1 MNHEY, CDR2 SVGAGI. CDR3 amino acids: CASSYLPGQVTGELFF. The CDR3 region has the DNA TGTGCCAGCAGTTACCTGCCGGGACAGGTCACCGGGGAGCTGTTTTTT.

In its sample, this clone was seen a few times. This chain links TRBV5-1 with TRBJ1-1; D gene uncertain. The CDR3 consists of 15 residues. Germline V gene data show CDR1 as SGHRS and CDR2 as YFSETQ. V was cut by 2 bases and J by 5 bases, with 16 bases left in between. The CDR3, as DNA: TGCGCCAGCAGCTTTAGGAATTCAGGAAATACTGAAGCTTTCTTT. Amino acids: CASSFRNSGNTEAFF.

The chain has TRBV10-2 and TRBJ1-2, with D perhaps matching TRBD1 (5 bases). The CDR3 is 10 residues long. Trimming removed 8 bases at V and 8 bases at J, with 9 bases between. Germline CDR1 and CDR2: WSHSY and SAAADI. CDR3 nucleotides: TGCGCCAGCGGGCAGGGAGGCTACACCTTC. It is translated as CASGQGGYTF.

The V gene is TRBV12-5, the J gene TRBJ2-2; maybe TRBD2 (5 bases). Germline values: CDR1 LGHNT, CDR2 FRNRAP. With 1 base removed from V and 6 bases from J, the gap between germline ends came to 24 bases. This CDR3 contains 19 residues. As DNA, the CDR3 is TGTGCTAGTGGTTTGGGCCCTGGAGCTAGCCTGGTCTGGTCCGGGGAGCTGTTTTTT. As protein: CASGLGPGASLVWSGELFF.

V gene TRBV5-4 combines with J gene TRBJ2-1; the D is unclear. Germline V CDR1 and CDR2: SGHNT, YYREEE (reference sequence). Between the trimmed V and J ends, which lost 4 bases and 0 bases, there was a span of 14 bases. CDR3 size: 16 residues. The CDR3 DNA reads TGTGCCAGCAGCGCCCCAGGTGGAAACTCCTACAATGAGCAGTTCTTC. It specifies CASSAPGGNSYNEQFF.

The chain recombines TRBV11-2 with TRBJ1-4, with TRBD1 matching over 9 bases. After removal of 5 bases from V and 8 bases from J, the junction contained 3 bases not matched to a gene. The CDR3 length is 13 residues. Germline CDR1 is SGHAT and CDR2 is FQNNGV. The CDR3 DNA reads as TGTGCCAGCAGCGGCGGACAGGGGGAAAAACTGTTTTTT. This sequence encodes CASSGGQGEKLFF. The full variable domain, rest sourced from reference TRBV11-2 and TRBJ1-4, is EAGVAQSPRYKIIEKRQSVAFWCNPISGHATLYWYQQILGQGPKLLIQFQNNGVVDDSQLPKDRFSAERLKGVDSTLKIQPAKLEDSAVYLCASSGGQGEKLFFGSGTQLSVL.

V is TRBV5-1 and J is TRBJ2-7; tentatively, D is TRBD1 (6 bases). This CDR3 contains 15 residues. CDR1 SGHRS and CDR2 YFSETQ come from the germline V gene. The ends were cut back, 4 bases at V and 4 bases at J, with 18 bases in the middle. The CDR3 reads CASSDSGTLTYEQYF. DNA for the CDR3: TGCGCCAGCAGCGATTCCGGGACACTGACATACGAGCAGTACTTC.

The V gene is TRBV19, the J gene TRBJ1-5; 8 nucleotides agree with TRBD1. With V trimmed by 4 bases and J by 2 bases, 7 bases remained unmatched. This CDR3 is 16 amino acids long. The germline gives CDR1 LNHDA, CDR2 SQIVND (reference sequence). The CDR3 region is CASSNQGQGGNQPQHF. The CDR3 DNA sequence: TGTGCCAGTAGTAACCAAGGACAGGGTGGCAATCAGCCCCAGCATTTT.

This sequence joins TRBV5-6 and TRBJ1-2; D is unresolved. Germline lookup yields CDR1 SGHDT and CDR2 YYEEEE. V shed 6 bases and J shed 8 bases, with 20 bases lying between them. This CDR3 comprises 14 residues. CDR3 nucleotide sequence: TGTGCCAGCAAACTAGGTCGGGCCTCGGTAGGCTACACCTTC. Its translation is CASKLGRASVGYTF.

The V gene is TRBV6-6, the J gene TRBJ1-4; D not certain. This CDR3 contains 14 residues. Germline loops: CDR1 MNHNY, CDR2 SVGAGI (reference sequence). The V end was cut by 5 bases, the J end by 6 bases, with 13 bases between. CDR3 bases: TGTGCCAGCAGTATCTCGCCAGACTATGAAAAACTGTTTTTT. Translation gives CASSISPDYEKLFF.

The V gene is TRBV27, the J gene TRBJ2-1; 13 bases are a match to TRBD2. CDR1 MNHEY and CDR2 SMNVEV come from the germline V gene (reference sequence). V shed 4 bases, J shed 7 bases, and the junction held 7 bases outside the gene matches. CDR3 length: 16 amino acids. CDR3 nucleotide sequence: TGTGCCAGCAGTTCCCGGACTAGCGGGAGCTCAAATGAGCAGTTCTTC. Its protein is CASSSRTSGSSNEQFF.

The chain is built from TRBV2 and TRBJ2-5; maybe TRBD2 (5 bases). The CDR3 loop spans 14 amino acids. V was pared by 5 bases and J by 3 bases, with 13 bases between. The V gene's germline CDR1 is SNHLY and CDR2 FYNNEI. CDR3 sequence reads: CASSWRLAEETQYF. DNA of the CDR3: TGTGCCAGCAGTTGGAGGCTAGCCGAAGAGACCCAGTACTTC.

The chain links TRBV30 to TRBJ1-3; weak D call: TRBD1 (6 bases). CDR1 is GTSNPN and CDR2 is SVGIG in the germline V gene (reference sequence). The CDR3 is made up of 13 amino acids. Trimming took 3 bases from V and 1 from J, leaving 7 bases between them. This CDR3 reads CAWSRGSGNTIYF. DNA for the CDR3: TGTGCCTGGAGCAGGGGTTCTGGAAACACCATATATTTT.

V gene TRBV10-2 combines with J gene TRBJ2-2; 7 nucleotides match TRBD1. CDR3 length equals 15 residues. CDR1 is WSHSY and CDR2 is SAAADI in the germline V gene. J gave up 6 bases and V 2 bases, and 6 bases lay outside the gene matches. The CDR3 reads CASSEDRVVPGELFF. CDR3 nucleotide sequence: TGCGCCAGCAGTGAGGACAGGGTGGTACCCGGGGAGCTGTTTTTT.

This chain uses TRBV5-1 with TRBJ2-5; a weak D match, TRBD2 (6 bases). V lost 5 bases and J lost 3, with 14 bases in between. The length of the CDR3 is 14 residues. Germline values: CDR1 SGHRS, CDR2 YFSETQ. CDR3 DNA: TGCGCCAGCAGTCCCGGGACTCCGAAAGAGACCCAGTACTTC. This encodes CASSPGTPKETQYF. The variable domain in full, completed from reference TRBV5-1 and TRBJ2-5, reads KAGVTQTPRYLIKTRGQQVTLSCSPISGHRSVSWYQQTPGQGLQFLFEYFSETQRNKGNFPGRFSGRQFSNSRSEMNVSTLELGDSALYLCASSPGTPKETQYFGPGTRLLVL.

This clone has more than one count but fewer than ten. The chain couples TRBV5-4 to TRBJ2-5; maybe TRBD2 (6 bases). The CDR3 runs to 13 residues. The ends were cut back, 5 bases at V and 4 bases at J, with 12 bases in the middle. Germline V CDR1 and CDR2: SGHNT, YYREEE (reference sequence). The CDR3 coding sequence is TGTGCCAGCAGTTGGGACTTAGGAGAGACCCAGTACTTC. Its translation is CASSWDLGETQYF. The full variable domain, rest sourced from reference TRBV5-4 and TRBJ2-5, is ETGVTQSPTHLIKTRGQQVTLRCSSQSGHNTVSWYQQALGQGPQFIFQYYREEENGRGNFPPRFSGLQFPNYSSELNVNALELDDSALYLCASSWDLGETQYFGPGTRLLVL.

This clone was seen only once. V and J are TRBV28 and TRBJ2-7; 10 positions match TRBD1. The V gene end was trimmed by 0 bases and the J gene end by 5 bases; junction bases not matched to a gene: 4. CDR1 and CDR2 (germline): MDHEN, SYDVKM. This CDR3 region has 15 residues. In nucleotides, the CDR3 is TGTGCCAGCAGTTTATGGACAGGGGGCAACGACGAGCAGTACTTC. Its translation is CASSLWTGGNDEQYF. The full variable domain, in which reference TRBV28 and TRBJ2-7 provide the parts outside the CDR3, is DVKVTQSSRYLVKRTGEKVFLECVQDMDHENMFWYRQDPGLGLRLIYFSYDVKMKEKGDIPEGYSVSREKKERFSLILESASTNQTSMYLCASSLWTGGNDEQYFGPGTRLTVT.

V gene TRBV5-8 combines with J gene TRBJ2-3; 9 nucleotides agree with TRBD2. V trimming: 1 base; J trimming: 4 bases; junction bases outside the gene matches: 7. CDR3 size: 16 residues. Germline-derived CDR1 and CDR2 are SGHTS and YDEGEE. The DNA for the CDR3 is TGTGCCAGCAGCTTGTTTAGCGGGAGTGGGCCAGATACGCAGTATTTT. Translating it yields CASSLFSGSGPDTQYF. The full variable domain, rest sourced from reference TRBV5-8 and TRBJ2-3, is EAGVTQSPTHLIKTRGQQATLRCSPISGHTSVYWYQQALGLGLQFLLWYDEGEERNRGNFPPRFSGRQFPNYSSELNVNALELEDSALYLCASSLFSGSGPDTQYFGPGTRLTVL.

The rearrangement links TRBV9 to TRBJ2-1, with TRBD2 identical over 10 bases. CDR1 and CDR2 from the germline V gene are SGDLS and YYNGEE. The CDR3 is 19 residues long. The J segment lost 2 bases and the V segment lost 3 bases, leaving 14 bases of the junction unmatched. The CDR3 region is CASSAGVSSGSEPYNEQFF. The CDR3 DNA follows: TGTGCCAGCAGCGCAGGAGTTTCTAGCGGGAGTGAGCCCTACAATGAGCAGTTCTTC.

The chain uses TRBV4-1 and TRBJ2-3; 15 bases fit TRBD2. The CDR3 totals 19 residues. J lost 4 bases, V lost 3 bases, and 11 bases had no gene match. Germline V gene sequence: CDR1 MGHRA, CDR2 YSYEKL. For the CDR3, the DNA is TGCGCCAGCAGCCACCCCGGACTAGCGGGAGGGAGTGAAGCAGATACGCAGTATTTT. It specifies CASSHPGLAGGSEADTQYF.